The source of this T cell receptor beta chain is a study of T cells after yellow fever vaccination. In its sample, this clonotype was seen many times. MiXCR, applied by TCRdb to the 5' RACE reads, yields one record per CDR3 protein. The sample holds roughly 150,000 distinct CDR3 sequences, 6.5% to 8.5% seen once. The V end was cut by 4 bases, the J end by 1 base, with 14 bases between. The germline V gene encodes CDR1 SGHRS and CDR2 YFSETQ. The CDR3 sequence is 15 residues long. The chain joins TRBV5-1 to TRBJ1-1; tentatively, D is TRBD1 (6 bases). Here the sequenced sample was CD4+ T cells sorted from PBMCs, taken 5 days after the yellow fever booster vaccination. The receptor's source is a young man who received the YFV17D yellow fever vaccine. This CDR3 reads CASSLRGARNTEAFF. The CDR3 DNA reads as TGCGCCAGCAGCCTACGGGGGGCAAGGAACACTGAAGCTTTCTTT.